Listed below are T cell receptor beta chains from one sample, sequenced in a study of shared clonotypes between healthy human individuals. Method: immunoSEQ multiplex PCR; TCRdb's copy keeps in-frame clones and lacks some. The table has about 2 million clones, about 95% seen once. What was sequenced was naive CD8+ T cells sorted from blood. These receptors all stem from a man aged 18 to 29 in good health. The CDR3 runs from the conserved cysteine through the conserved F or W. Fields, in order: clone size, J gene, D gene, V gene, CDR3 protein, CDR3 DNA. A D gene is named only where the DNA matches it firmly. Expanded clones get a size class; other rows say once, few or many, or leave the size out.

clone_size: NA
j_call: TRBJ2-7
d_call: TRBD1
v_call: TRBV28
cdr3_aa: CASSGQGMTYEQYF
cdr3_nt: TGTGCCAGCAGCGGACAGGGAATGACCTACGAGCAGTACTTC

clone_size: NA
j_call: TRBJ2-4
d_call: NA
v_call: TRBV27
cdr3_aa: CASSLYWSHGAKNIQYF
cdr3_nt: TGTGCCAGCAGTTTATACTGGAGCCATGGAGCCAAAAACATTCAGTACTTC

clone_size: NA
j_call: TRBJ1-2
d_call: NA
v_call: TRBV19
cdr3_aa: CASSETGYGYTF
cdr3_nt: TGTGCCAGTAGTGAGACAGGATATGGCTACACCTTC

clone_size: NA
j_call: TRBJ2-5
d_call: TRBD1
v_call: TRBV5-4
cdr3_aa: CASSFTGTAYQETQYF
cdr3_nt: TGTGCCAGCAGCTTCACCGGGACAGCGTACCAAGAGACCCAGTACTTC

clone_size: NA
j_call: TRBJ2-2
d_call: NA
v_call: TRBV9
cdr3_aa: CASSGLSGTNTGELFF
cdr3_nt: TGTGCCAGCAGCGGACTAAGCGGGACAAACACCGGGGAGCTGTTTTTT

clone_size: NA
j_call: TRBJ2-7
d_call: TRBD2
v_call: TRBV9
cdr3_aa: CASSVVAGNGIYEQYF
cdr3_nt: TGTGCCAGCAGCGTAGTAGCGGGCAATGGGATTTACGAGCAGTACTTC

clone_size: once
j_call: TRBJ1-2
d_call: NA
v_call: TRBV13
cdr3_aa: CASSLGAAANYGYTF
cdr3_nt: TGTGCCAGCAGCTTAGGGGCCGCAGCTAACTATGGCTACACCTTC

clone_size: NA
j_call: TRBJ2-3
d_call: NA
v_call: TRBV5-6
cdr3_aa: CASSLAVSASTDTQYF
cdr3_nt: TGTGCCAGCAGCTTGGCCGTCTCCGCTAGCACAGATACGCAGTATTTT

clone_size: NA
j_call: TRBJ1-4
d_call: TRBD1
v_call: TRBV30
cdr3_aa: CAWGRTGATNEKLFF
cdr3_nt: TGTGCCTGGGGAAGGACAGGGGCAACTAATGAAAAACTGTTTTTT

clone_size: NA
j_call: TRBJ1-1
d_call: NA
v_call: TRBV6-6
cdr3_aa: CASNLLMGEYTEAFF
cdr3_nt: TGTGCCAGCAATCTGCTGATGGGGGAGTACACTGAAGCTTTCTTT

clone_size: NA
j_call: TRBJ1-2
d_call: NA
v_call: TRBV4-3
cdr3_aa: CASSQDRQTGNFYGYTF
cdr3_nt: TGCGCCAGCAGCCAAGATCGTCAGACAGGCAACTTTTATGGCTACACCTTC

clone_size: NA
j_call: TRBJ2-3
d_call: NA
v_call: TRBV4-3
cdr3_aa: CASSQETNADTQYF
cdr3_nt: TGCGCCAGCAGCCAAGAGACTAATGCAGATACGCAGTATTTT

clone_size: NA
j_call: TRBJ2-3
d_call: NA
v_call: TRBV27
cdr3_aa: CASSVAGTFSSTDTQYF
cdr3_nt: TGTGCCAGCAGCGTGGCGGGGACCTTCTCTAGCACAGATACGCAGTATTTT

clone_size: NA
j_call: TRBJ1-4
d_call: NA
v_call: TRBV28
cdr3_aa: CASSSPVSTANEKLFF
cdr3_nt: TGTGCCAGCAGTTCCCCGGTCAGCACGGCTAATGAAAAACTGTTTTTT

clone_size: NA
j_call: TRBJ2-5
d_call: NA
v_call: TRBV9
cdr3_aa: CASGGEPLETQYF
cdr3_nt: TGTGCCAGCGGCGGAGAGCCCCTAGAGACCCAGTACTTC

clone_size: NA
j_call: TRBJ1-6
d_call: NA
v_call: TRBV20-1
cdr3_aa: CSRGSLHF
cdr3_nt: TGCAGTCGTGGTTCCCTCCACTTT

clone_size: few
j_call: TRBJ2-3
d_call: NA
v_call: TRBV27
cdr3_aa: CASSPSPTDTQYF
cdr3_nt: TGTGCCAGCAGCCCTAGCCCCACAGATACGCAGTATTTT

clone_size: NA
j_call: TRBJ2-7
d_call: NA
v_call: TRBV4-3
cdr3_aa: CASSQEWLGYEQYF
cdr3_nt: TGCGCCAGCAGCCAAGAGTGGCTGGGCTACGAGCAGTACTTC

clone_size: NA
j_call: TRBJ2-1
d_call: NA
v_call: TRBV15
cdr3_aa: CATNEGPNEQFF
cdr3_nt: TGTGCCACCAATGAAGGTCCCAATGAGCAGTTCTTC

clone_size: NA
j_call: TRBJ1-6
d_call: NA
v_call: TRBV7-3
cdr3_aa: CASSFFRQDINSPLHF
cdr3_nt: TGTGCCAGCAGTTTTTTCCGACAGGACATTAATTCACCCCTCCACTTT

clone_size: NA
j_call: TRBJ1-1
d_call: NA
v_call: TRBV27
cdr3_aa: CASSLGSEAFF
cdr3_nt: TGTGCCAGCAGTTTGGGATCCGAAGCTTTCTTT

clone_size: NA
j_call: TRBJ2-2
d_call: TRBD2
v_call: TRBV7-8
cdr3_aa: CASSRGLAGDTGELFF
cdr3_nt: TGTGCCAGCAGCCGAGGACTAGCGGGAGACACCGGGGAGCTGTTTTTT

clone_size: NA
j_call: TRBJ2-2
d_call: TRBD1
v_call: TRBV9
cdr3_aa: CASSVDRDRGDTGELFF
cdr3_nt: TGTGCCAGCAGCGTAGACAGGGACAGGGGGGACACCGGGGAGCTGTTTTTT

clone_size: NA
j_call: TRBJ1-5
d_call: TRBD1
v_call: TRBV5-6
cdr3_aa: CASSLSTGTQPQHF
cdr3_nt: TGTGCCAGCAGCCTCTCGACAGGGACTCAGCCCCAGCATTTT

clone_size: NA
j_call: TRBJ2-2
d_call: TRBD2
v_call: TRBV6-5
cdr3_aa: CASGGVGELFF
cdr3_nt: TGTGCCAGCGGGGGGGTCGGGGAGCTGTTTTTT

clone_size: NA
j_call: TRBJ1-5
d_call: NA
v_call: TRBV30
cdr3_aa: CAWSVQSGQPQHF
cdr3_nt: TGTGCCTGGAGTGTACAGAGCGGGCAGCCCCAGCATTTT

clone_size: NA
j_call: TRBJ1-2
d_call: TRBD1
v_call: TRBV27
cdr3_aa: CASGRQGEGYGYTF
cdr3_nt: TGTGCCAGCGGGAGACAGGGCGAGGGATATGGCTACACCTTC

clone_size: NA
j_call: TRBJ2-7
d_call: TRBD2
v_call: TRBV5-1
cdr3_aa: CASSNLGRVGTSGYEQYF
cdr3_nt: TGCGCCAGCAGCAACCTTGGGCGAGTAGGGACTAGCGGGTACGAGCAGTACTTC

clone_size: NA
j_call: TRBJ2-7
d_call: NA
v_call: TRBV11-2
cdr3_aa: CASSLVGGSYEQYF
cdr3_nt: TGTGCCAGCAGCTTAGTAGGGGGATCCTACGAGCAGTACTTC